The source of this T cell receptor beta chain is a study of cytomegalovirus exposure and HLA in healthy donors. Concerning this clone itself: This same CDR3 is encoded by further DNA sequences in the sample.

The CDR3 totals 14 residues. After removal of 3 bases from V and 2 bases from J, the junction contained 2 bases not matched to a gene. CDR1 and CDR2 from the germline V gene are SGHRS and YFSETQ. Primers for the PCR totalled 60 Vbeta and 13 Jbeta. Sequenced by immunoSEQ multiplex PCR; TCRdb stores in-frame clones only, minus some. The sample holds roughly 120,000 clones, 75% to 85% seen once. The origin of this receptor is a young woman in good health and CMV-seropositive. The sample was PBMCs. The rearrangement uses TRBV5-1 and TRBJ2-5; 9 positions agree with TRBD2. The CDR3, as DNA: TGCGCCAGCAGCTCTCTAGCGGGGCAAGAGACCCAGTACTTC. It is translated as CASSSLAGQETQYF.